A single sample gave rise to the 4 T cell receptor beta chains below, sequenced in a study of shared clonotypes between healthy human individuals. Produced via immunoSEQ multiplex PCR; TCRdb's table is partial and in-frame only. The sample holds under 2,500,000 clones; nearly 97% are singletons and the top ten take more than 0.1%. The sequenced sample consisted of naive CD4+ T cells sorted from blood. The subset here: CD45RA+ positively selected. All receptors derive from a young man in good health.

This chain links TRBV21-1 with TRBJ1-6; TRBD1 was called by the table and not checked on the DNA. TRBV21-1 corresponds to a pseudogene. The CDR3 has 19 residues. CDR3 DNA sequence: TGTGCCAGCAGCAAAACGGGACAGGTCTCTAGCTCCTATAATTCACCCCTCCACTTT. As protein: CASSKTGQVSSSYNSPLHF.

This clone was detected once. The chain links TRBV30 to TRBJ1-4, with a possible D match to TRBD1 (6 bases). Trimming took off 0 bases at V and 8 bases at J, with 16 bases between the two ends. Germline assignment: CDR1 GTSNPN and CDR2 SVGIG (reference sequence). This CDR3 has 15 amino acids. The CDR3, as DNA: TGTGCCTGGAGTGTACAGAAGGGGGTGGGGGAAAAACTGTTTTTT. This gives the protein CAWSVQKGVGEKLFF.

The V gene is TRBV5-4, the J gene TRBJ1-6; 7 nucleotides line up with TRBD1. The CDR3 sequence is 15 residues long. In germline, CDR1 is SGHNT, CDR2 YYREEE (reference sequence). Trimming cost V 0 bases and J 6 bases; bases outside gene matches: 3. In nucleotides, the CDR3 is TGTGCCAGCAGCTTGGGAGGGACAGTTAATTCACCCCTCCACTTT. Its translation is CASSLGGTVNSPLHF.

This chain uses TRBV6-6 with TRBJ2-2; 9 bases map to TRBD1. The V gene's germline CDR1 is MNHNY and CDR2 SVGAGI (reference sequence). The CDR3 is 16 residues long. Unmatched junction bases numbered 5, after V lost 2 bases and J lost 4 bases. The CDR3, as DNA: TGTGCCAGCAGTTACCCGAGACAGGGGGGCACCGGGGAGCTGTTTTTT. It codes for CASSYPRQGGTGELFF.